Presented here are 21 T cell receptor beta chains from one specimen sequenced in a study of blood T cell repertoires in COVID-19. Assay: immunoSEQ multiplex PCR; the TCRdb copy retains only in-frame clones and omits some. The sample lists 150,000 to 200,000 clones, roughly 89% occurring once. The specimen was peripheral blood. These receptors were obtained from a human donor in a cohort sampled during active COVID-19.

The V and J genes are TRBV19 and TRBJ2-7; 7 nucleotides align to TRBD2. CDR1 is LNHDA, CDR2 SQIVND, per germline (reference sequence). J lost 2 bases, V lost 2 bases, and 15 bases had no gene match. This CDR3 region has 18 residues. The CDR3: CASSITSMDGGFPYEQYF. The CDR3 nucleotides read TGTGCCAGTAGTATAACGTCGATGGACGGGGGGTTCCCCTACGAGCAGTACTTC.

The V and J genes are TRBV6-6 and TRBJ2-7; D unclear. The V gene lost 5 bases and the J gene lost 0 bases, with 20 bases spanning the gap. The CDR3 length is 17 residues. Germline V gene lookup returns CDR1 MNHNY and CDR2 SVGAGI (reference sequence). CDR3 DNA: TGTGCCAGCAGTCAATCTGGCGGCGCTAGGAGCTCCTACGAGCAGTACTTC. It codes for CASSQSGGARSSYEQYF.

The chain uses TRBV19 and TRBJ1-1; perhaps TRBD1 as D (6 bases). Germline CDR1 is LNHDA and CDR2 is SQIVND (reference sequence). The CDR3 runs to 13 residues. V was shortened by 6 bases and J by 7 bases, with 15 bases between the two germline ends. For the CDR3, the DNA is TGTGCCAGTAGCCTTGCTCAGGGGAGTGAAGCTTTCTTT. As protein: CASSLAQGSEAFF.

The chain combines TRBV6-5 with TRBJ1-1; no clear D gene. CDR1 and CDR2 (germline): MNHEY, SVGAGI. V lost 7 bases and J lost 1, with 10 bases in between. The CDR3 is 13 residues long. The CDR3 region is CASIQNTNTEAFF. The CDR3 nucleotides are TGTGCCAGCATCCAGAACACGAACACTGAAGCTTTCTTT.

Only one count was recorded for this clone. The CDR3 nucleotides read TGTGCCAGCATGAGGACTATACACACAGATACGCAGTATTTT. Residues: CASMRTIHTDTQYF. V and J are TRBV6-5 and TRBJ2-3, with D possibly TRBD2 on 6 matching bases. Trimming shortened V by 7 bases and J by 2 bases, and 13 bases separated the two germline ends. The germline V gene has CDR1 MNHEY and CDR2 SVGAGI. CDR3 length: 14 amino acids.

The V call is TRBV19, the J call TRBJ1-6; D gene ambiguous. Germline V gene data show CDR1 as LNHDA and CDR2 as SQIVND (reference sequence). This CDR3 is built from 13 residues. V was pared by 3 bases and J by 10 bases, with 10 bases between. The CDR3 spells CASSIGVQSPLHF. DNA for the CDR3: TGTGCCAGTAGTATCGGGGTTCAGTCACCCCTCCACTTT.

The chain carries TRBV5-1 and TRBJ1-2; perhaps TRBD1 as D (5 bases). Germline V gene sequence: CDR1 SGHRS, CDR2 YFSETQ. Trimming pared 4 bases from V and 2 bases from J, leaving 9 bases between. CDR3 length equals 13 residues. CDR3 amino acids: CASSTSGNYGYTF. The CDR3 region has the DNA TGCGCCAGCAGCACTTCAGGGAACTATGGCTACACCTTC.

The gene calls are TRBV5-1 and TRBJ2-1; D perhaps matches TRBD2 (6 bases). CDR1 is SGHRS and CDR2 is YFSETQ in the germline V gene. Trimming took 0 bases from V and 8 from J, leaving 15 bases between them. The CDR3 runs 15 residues. CDR3 protein: CASSLGRVEGDEQFF. DNA of the CDR3: TGCGCCAGCAGCTTGGGTCGGGTGGAGGGCGATGAGCAGTTCTTC. Filled out from reference TRBV5-1 and TRBJ2-1, the complete variable domain reads KAGVTQTPRYLIKTRGQQVTLSCSPISGHRSVSWYQQTPGQGLQFLFEYFSETQRNKGNFPGRFSGRQFSNSRSEMNVSTLELGDSALYLCASSLGRVEGDEQFFGPGTRLTVL.

The J gene is TRBJ1-2, the V gene TRBV30; TRBD1 agrees at 9 bases. Germline values: CDR1 GTSNPN, CDR2 SVGIG (reference sequence). After removal of 3 bases from V and 8 bases from J, the junction contained 13 bases not matched to a gene. The length of the CDR3 is 15 residues. CDR3 residues: CAWSPGTGYFVGYTF. As DNA, the CDR3 is TGTGCCTGGAGCCCCGGGACAGGGTATTTCGTCGGCTACACCTTC.

This chain links TRBV5-5 with TRBJ1-2; TRBD1 agrees at 7 bases. The germline CDR1 and CDR2 sequences are SGHKS and YYEKEE (reference sequence). The CDR3 is made up of 14 amino acids. V shed 4 bases, J shed 4 bases, and the junction held 7 bases outside the gene matches. The CDR3 DNA reads as TGTGCCAGCAGCGCTGGGACAGCGGGCTATGGCTACACCTTC. Residues: CASSAGTAGYGYTF.

The chain joins TRBV27 to TRBJ1-2; D is possibly TRBD1 (6 bases). Germline V CDR1 and CDR2: MNHEY, SMNVEV (reference sequence). The CDR3 contains 14 residues. The V end lost 1 base, the J end lost 7 bases, and 13 bases lay between the germline ends. The CDR3 region is CASSLFAGARGYTF. The CDR3 DNA sequence: TGTGCCAGCAGTTTATTTGCAGGGGCTCGTGGCTACACCTTC.

This chain uses TRBV29-1 with TRBJ2-7; 11 bases are shared with TRBD2. The germline CDR1 and CDR2 sequences are SQVTM and ANQGSEA. The ends lost 4 bases at V and 6 bases at J; junction bases unmatched: 5. The CDR3 loop spans 13 amino acids. CDR3 region: CSVGVAGGVEQYF. The CDR3 DNA reads TGCAGCGTTGGGGTAGCGGGAGGGGTCGAGCAGTACTTC.

V usage is TRBV5-4 and J usage is TRBJ2-7; 14 nucleotides agree with TRBD2. CDR3 length: 15 residues. With 4 bases clipped from V and 6 bases from J, the junction kept 6 bases outside the gene matches. Germline-derived CDR1 and CDR2 are SGHNT and YYREEE (reference sequence). The CDR3 region is CASSPGLAGASEQYF. CDR3 sequence (DNA): TGTGCCAGCAGCCCGGGACTAGCGGGAGCCAGCGAGCAGTACTTC. The full variable domain, rest sourced from reference TRBV5-4 and TRBJ2-7, is ETGVTQSPTHLIKTRGQQVTLRCSSQSGHNTVSWYQQALGQGPQFIFQYYREEENGRGNFPPRFSGLQFPNYSSELNVNALELDDSALYLCASSPGLAGASEQYFGPGTRLTVT.

This clone was detected once. The chain recombines TRBV19 with TRBJ2-3; 9 nucleotides agree with TRBD1. The CDR3 totals 15 residues. Germline V gives CDR1 LNHDA, CDR2 SQIVND (reference sequence). With V trimmed by 3 bases and J by 1 base, 2 bases remained unmatched. CDR3 in DNA: TGTGCCAGTAGTATCCGGGACAGGGGCACAGATACGCAGTATTTT. It is translated as CASSIRDRGTDTQYF. Looking up the rest from reference TRBV19 and TRBJ2-3 gives the full variable domain: DGGITQSPKYLFRKEGQNVTLSCEQNLNHDAMYWYRQDPGQGLRLIYYSQIVNDFQKGDIAEGYSVSREKKESFPLTVTSAQKNPTAFYLCASSIRDRGTDTQYFGPGTRLTVL.

The chain links TRBV6-5 to TRBJ2-1; TRBD1 is a possible D gene (6 bases). The CDR3 is 12 amino acids. Germline V gene data show CDR1 as MNHEY and CDR2 as SVGAGI. The ends were cut back, 6 bases at V and 10 bases at J, with 13 bases in the middle. In DNA, the CDR3 is TGTGCCAGCAGCAAGGGGGTAGGGGAGCAGTTCTTC. Protein product: CASSKGVGEQFF.

Ten or more counts support this clone. The CDR3 spells CASLRSGRAGDEQYF. DNA for the CDR3: TGTGCCAGCCTACGTAGCGGGAGGGCCGGGGACGAGCAGTACTTC. The chain carries TRBV6-5 and TRBJ2-7; 11 bases are a match to TRBD2. This CDR3 spans 15 amino acids. In germline, CDR1 is MNHEY, CDR2 SVGAGI. V was clipped by 8 bases and J by 5 bases; unmatched bases: 11.

The genes are TRBV5-1 and TRBJ1-1; tentative D call: TRBD1 (6 bases). Germline CDR1 is SGHRS and CDR2 is YFSETQ. The CDR3 covers 14 residues. Trimming took 0 bases from V and 1 from J, leaving 7 bases between them. CDR3 nucleotides: TGCGCCAGCAGCTTGGTAGGGGGGAACACTGAAGCTTTCTTT. Protein: CASSLVGGNTEAFF.

There are a few counts of this clone. V is TRBV19 and J is TRBJ2-2, with D hard to call. The V and J ends lost 3 bases and 3 bases respectively, with 8 bases between them. CDR1 is LNHDA, CDR2 SQIVND, per germline (reference sequence). The CDR3 totals 14 residues. Written as DNA, the CDR3 is TGTGCCAGTAGTATCCTAGTGTACACCGGGGAGCTGTTTTTT. This encodes CASSILVYTGELFF.

Only a few counts were recorded for this clone. The chain carries TRBV29-1 and TRBJ1-1; D is perhaps TRBD1 (5 bases). The V end lost 0 bases, the J end lost 3 bases, and 8 bases lay between the germline ends. Germline CDR1 reads SQVTM; CDR2 reads ANQGSEA. This CDR3 spans 13 amino acids. As DNA, the CDR3 is TGCAGCGTTGAAGAGGGGGGATACACTGAAGCTTTCTTT. Translating it yields CSVEEGGYTEAFF.

This clone was seen a single time. This rearrangement joins TRBV6-5 to TRBJ2-7, with D maybe TRBD1 (6 bases). The V end lost 6 bases, the J end lost 1 base, and 13 bases lay between the germline ends. The CDR3 consists of 14 residues. Germline V gene lookup returns CDR1 MNHEY and CDR2 SVGAGI. The CDR3 DNA reads TGTGCCAGCAGACAGGGTACTTTATCCTACGAGCAGTACTTC. Its translation: CASRQGTLSYEQYF.

The V gene is TRBV5-1, the J gene TRBJ1-4; D is unclear. The CDR3 runs to 15 residues. The germline V gene encodes CDR1 SGHRS and CDR2 YFSETQ. V lost 0 bases and J lost 8, with 14 bases in between. The CDR3: CASSLGGGSGEKLFF. CDR3 coding DNA: TGCGCCAGCAGCTTGGGTGGAGGTTCTGGCGAAAAACTGTTTTTT.